This T cell receptor beta chain came from a study of blood T cell repertoires in COVID-19. As processed by the authors: Amplification of reference gene primers was used by the study to estimate nucleated cell counts. The repertoire was sequenced with immunoSEQ multiplex PCR; TCRdb's copy has only in-frame clones and lacks some. D and trimming come from the DNA, and the V and J calls and clone size come from that table. The table includes some 150,000 clones, around nine tenths detected once. This receptor was identified in a woman in her 70s with acute or convalescent COVID-19. Input material: peripheral blood.

CDR3 region: CASSITAGDQETQYF. The CDR3 DNA reads TGTGCCAGTAGTATCACAGCGGGGGATCAAGAGACCCAGTACTTC. The V call is TRBV19, the J call TRBJ2-5, with TRBD2 identical over 8 bases. CDR1 LNHDA and CDR2 SQIVND come from the germline V gene (reference sequence). V shed 3 bases, J shed 2 bases, and the junction held 5 bases outside the gene matches. There are 15 residues in the CDR3.